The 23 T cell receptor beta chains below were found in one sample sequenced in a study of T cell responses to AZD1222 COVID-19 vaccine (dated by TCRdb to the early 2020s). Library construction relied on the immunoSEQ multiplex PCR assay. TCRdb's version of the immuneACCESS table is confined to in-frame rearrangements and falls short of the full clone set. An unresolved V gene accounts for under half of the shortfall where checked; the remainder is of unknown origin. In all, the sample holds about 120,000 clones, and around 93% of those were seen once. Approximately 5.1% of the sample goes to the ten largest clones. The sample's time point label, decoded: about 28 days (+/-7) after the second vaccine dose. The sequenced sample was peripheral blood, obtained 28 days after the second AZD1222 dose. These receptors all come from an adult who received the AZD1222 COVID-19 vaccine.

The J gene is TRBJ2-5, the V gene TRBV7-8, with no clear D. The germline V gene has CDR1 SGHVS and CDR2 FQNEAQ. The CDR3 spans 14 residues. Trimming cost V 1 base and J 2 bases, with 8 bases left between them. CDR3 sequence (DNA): TGTGCCAGCAGCTTAGAAGAGGTTCAAGAGACCCAGTACTTC. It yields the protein CASSLEEVQETQYF. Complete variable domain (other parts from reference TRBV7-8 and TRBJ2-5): GAGVSQSPRYKVAKRGQDVALRCDPISGHVSLFWYQQALGQGPEFLTYFQNEAQLDKSGLPSDRFFAERPEGSVSTLKIQRTQQEDSAVYLCASSLEEVQETQYFGPGTRLLVL.

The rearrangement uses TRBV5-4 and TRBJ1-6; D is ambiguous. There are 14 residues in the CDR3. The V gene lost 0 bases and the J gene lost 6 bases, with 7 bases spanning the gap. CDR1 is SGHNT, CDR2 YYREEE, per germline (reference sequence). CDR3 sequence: CASSLVEANSPLHF. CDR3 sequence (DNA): TGTGCCAGCAGCTTGGTGGAGGCTAATTCACCCCTCCACTTT.

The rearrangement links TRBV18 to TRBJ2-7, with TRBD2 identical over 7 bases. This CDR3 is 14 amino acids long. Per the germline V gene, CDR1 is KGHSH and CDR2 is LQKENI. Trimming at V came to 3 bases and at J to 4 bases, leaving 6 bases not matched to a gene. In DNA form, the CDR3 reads TGTGCCAGCTCACCGGGGAGGGTGAGGTACGAGCAGTACTTC. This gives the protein CASSPGRVRYEQYF. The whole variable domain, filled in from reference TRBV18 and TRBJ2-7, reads NAGVMQNPRHLVRRRGQEARLRCSPMKGHSHVYWYRQLPEEGLKFMVYLQKENIIDESGMPKERFSAEFPKEGPSILRIQQVVRGDSAAYFCASSPGRVRYEQYFGPGTRLTVT.

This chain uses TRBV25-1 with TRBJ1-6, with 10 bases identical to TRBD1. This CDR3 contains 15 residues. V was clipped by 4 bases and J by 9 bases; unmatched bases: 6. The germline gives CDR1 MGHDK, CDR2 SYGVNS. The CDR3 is CASSGGTGEGSPLHF. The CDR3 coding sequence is TGTGCCAGCAGTGGGGGGACAGGGGAGGGTTCACCCCTCCACTTT.

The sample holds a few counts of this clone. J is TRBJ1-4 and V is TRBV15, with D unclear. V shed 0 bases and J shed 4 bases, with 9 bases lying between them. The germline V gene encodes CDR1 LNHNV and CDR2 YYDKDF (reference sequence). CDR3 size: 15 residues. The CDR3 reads CATSRDTSYNEKLFF. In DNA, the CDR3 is TGTGCCACCAGCAGAGATACCAGCTATAATGAAAAACTGTTTTTT.

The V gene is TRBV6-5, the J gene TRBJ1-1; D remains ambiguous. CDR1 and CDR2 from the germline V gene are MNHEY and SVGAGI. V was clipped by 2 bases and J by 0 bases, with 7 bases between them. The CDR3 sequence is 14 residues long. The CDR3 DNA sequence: TGTGCCAGCAGTTACCGGTTTATGAACACTGAAGCTTTCTTT. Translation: CASSYRFMNTEAFF.

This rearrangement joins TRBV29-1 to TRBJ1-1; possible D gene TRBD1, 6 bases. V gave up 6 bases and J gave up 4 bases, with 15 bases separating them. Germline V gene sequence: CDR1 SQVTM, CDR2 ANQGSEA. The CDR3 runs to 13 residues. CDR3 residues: CSVLGGGSTEAFF. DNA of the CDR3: TGCAGCGTCTTAGGGGGGGGGAGCACTGAAGCTTTCTTT.

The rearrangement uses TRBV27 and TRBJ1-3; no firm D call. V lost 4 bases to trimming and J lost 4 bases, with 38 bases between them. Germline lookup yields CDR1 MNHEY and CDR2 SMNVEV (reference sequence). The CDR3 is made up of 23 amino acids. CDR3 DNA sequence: TGTGCCAGCAGTTATCGTCAGCAGTTTATCTTTGGTAGGACTCCGATTGAAGGAAACACCATATATTTT. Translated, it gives CASSYRQQFIFGRTPIEGNTIYF.

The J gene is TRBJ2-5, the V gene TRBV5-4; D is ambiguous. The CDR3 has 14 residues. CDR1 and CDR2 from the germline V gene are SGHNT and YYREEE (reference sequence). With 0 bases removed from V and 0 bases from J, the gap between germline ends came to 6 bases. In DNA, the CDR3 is TGTGCCAGCAGCTTGGACGGAAACCAAGAGACCCAGTACTTC. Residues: CASSLDGNQETQYF.

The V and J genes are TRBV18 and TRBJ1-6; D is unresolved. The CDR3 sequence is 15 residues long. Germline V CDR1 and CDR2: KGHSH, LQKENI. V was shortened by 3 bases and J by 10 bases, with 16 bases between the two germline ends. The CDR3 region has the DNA TGTGCCAGCTCACCCAACGATATCCGTGGGTCACCCCTCCACTTT. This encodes CASSPNDIRGSPLHF.

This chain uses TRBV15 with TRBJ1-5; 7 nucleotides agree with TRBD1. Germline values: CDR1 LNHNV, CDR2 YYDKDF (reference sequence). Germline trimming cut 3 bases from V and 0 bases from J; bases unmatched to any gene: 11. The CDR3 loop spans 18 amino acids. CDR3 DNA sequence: TGTGCCACCAGCAGCCGACGACAGGGATATGGTAGCAATCAGCCCCAGCATTTT. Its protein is CATSSRRQGYGSNQPQHF.

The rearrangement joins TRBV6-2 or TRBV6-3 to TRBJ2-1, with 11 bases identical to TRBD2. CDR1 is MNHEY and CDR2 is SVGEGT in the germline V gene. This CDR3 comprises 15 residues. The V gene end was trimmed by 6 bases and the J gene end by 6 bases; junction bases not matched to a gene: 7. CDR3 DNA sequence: TGTGCCAGCAGCCGGGGACTAGCGGAGGGCAATGAGCAGTTCTTC. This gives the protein CASSRGLAEGNEQFF.

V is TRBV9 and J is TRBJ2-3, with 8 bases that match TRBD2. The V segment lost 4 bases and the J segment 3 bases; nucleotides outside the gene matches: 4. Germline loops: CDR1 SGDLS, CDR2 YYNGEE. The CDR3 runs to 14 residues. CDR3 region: CASSFSGITDTQYF. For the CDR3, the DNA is TGTGCCAGCAGCTTTAGCGGGATAACAGATACGCAGTATTTT. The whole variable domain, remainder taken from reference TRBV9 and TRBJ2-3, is DSGVTQTPKHLITATGQRVTLRCSPRSGDLSVYWYQQSLDQGLQFLIQYYNGEERAKGNILERFSAQQFPDLHSELNLSSLELGDSALYFCASSFSGITDTQYFGPGTRLTVL.

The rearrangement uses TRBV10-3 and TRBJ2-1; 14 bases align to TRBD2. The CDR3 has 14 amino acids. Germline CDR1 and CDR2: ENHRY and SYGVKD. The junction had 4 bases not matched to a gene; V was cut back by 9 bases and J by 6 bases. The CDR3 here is CAMAGTSGGNEQFF. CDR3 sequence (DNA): TGTGCCATGGCCGGGACTAGCGGGGGCAATGAGCAGTTCTTC.

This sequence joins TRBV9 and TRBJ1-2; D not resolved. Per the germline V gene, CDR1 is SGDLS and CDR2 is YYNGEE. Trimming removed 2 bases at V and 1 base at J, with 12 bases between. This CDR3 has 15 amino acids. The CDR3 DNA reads TGTGCCAGCAGCGTTCTTGACAAATATAACTATGGCTACACCTTC. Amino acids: CASSVLDKYNYGYTF.

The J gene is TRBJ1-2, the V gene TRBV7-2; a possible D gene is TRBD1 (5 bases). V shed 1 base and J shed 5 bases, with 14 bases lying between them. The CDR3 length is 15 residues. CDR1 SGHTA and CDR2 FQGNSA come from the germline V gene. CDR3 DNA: TGTGCCAGCAGCTTAGGAGCAGGGAGAGGTTATGGCTACACCTTC. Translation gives CASSLGAGRGYGYTF.

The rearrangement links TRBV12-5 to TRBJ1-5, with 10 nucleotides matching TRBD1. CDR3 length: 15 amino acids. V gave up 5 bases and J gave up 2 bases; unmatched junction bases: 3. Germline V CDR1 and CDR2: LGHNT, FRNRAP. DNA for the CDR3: TGTGCTAGTGGTCAAGGACAGGGGGGCAATCAGCCCCAGCATTTT. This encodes CASGQGQGGNQPQHF.

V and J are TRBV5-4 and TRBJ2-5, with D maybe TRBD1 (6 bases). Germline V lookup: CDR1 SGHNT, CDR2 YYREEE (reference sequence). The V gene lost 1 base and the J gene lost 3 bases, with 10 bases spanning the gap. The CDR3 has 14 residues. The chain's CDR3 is CASSLYRAEETQYF. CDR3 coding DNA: TGTGCCAGCAGCTTGTACAGGGCGGAAGAGACCCAGTACTTC.

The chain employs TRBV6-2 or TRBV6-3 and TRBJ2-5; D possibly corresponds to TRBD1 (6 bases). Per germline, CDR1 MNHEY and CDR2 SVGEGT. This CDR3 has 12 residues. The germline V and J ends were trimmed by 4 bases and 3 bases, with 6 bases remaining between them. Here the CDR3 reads CASSWTEETQYF. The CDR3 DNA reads TGTGCCAGCAGTTGGACAGAAGAGACCCAGTACTTC.

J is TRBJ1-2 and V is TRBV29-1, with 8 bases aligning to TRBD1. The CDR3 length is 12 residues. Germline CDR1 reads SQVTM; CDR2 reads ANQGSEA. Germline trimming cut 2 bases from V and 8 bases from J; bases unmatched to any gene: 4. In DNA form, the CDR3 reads TGCAGCGTTGAACAGGGGGCAGGGGGCTACACCTTC. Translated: CSVEQGAGGYTF.

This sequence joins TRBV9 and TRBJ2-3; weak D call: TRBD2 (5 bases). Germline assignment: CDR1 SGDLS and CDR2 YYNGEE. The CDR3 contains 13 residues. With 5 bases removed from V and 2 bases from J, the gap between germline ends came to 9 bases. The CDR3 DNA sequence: TGTGCCAGCAGGGACTTCTACACAGATACGCAGTATTTT. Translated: CASRDFYTDTQYF. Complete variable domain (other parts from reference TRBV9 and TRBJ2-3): DSGVTQTPKHLITATGQRVTLRCSPRSGDLSVYWYQQSLDQGLQFLIQYYNGEERAKGNILERFSAQQFPDLHSELNLSSLELGDSALYFCASRDFYTDTQYFGPGTRLTVL.

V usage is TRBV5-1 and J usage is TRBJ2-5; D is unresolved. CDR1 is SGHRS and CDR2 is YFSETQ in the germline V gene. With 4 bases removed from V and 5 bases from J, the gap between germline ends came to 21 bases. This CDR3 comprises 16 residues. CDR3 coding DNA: TGCGCCAGCAGCCCTTTGATAGACACCCTCGGGGAGACCCAGTACTTC. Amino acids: CASSPLIDTLGETQYF.

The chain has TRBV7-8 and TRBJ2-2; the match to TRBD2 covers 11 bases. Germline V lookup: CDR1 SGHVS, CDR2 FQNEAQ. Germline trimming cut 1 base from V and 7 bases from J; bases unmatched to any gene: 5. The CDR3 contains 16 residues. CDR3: CASSLVAGGLVGELFF. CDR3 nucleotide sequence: TGTGCCAGCAGCTTAGTAGCGGGGGGGCTGGTCGGGGAGCTGTTTTTT.